The clone carrying this TCR beta chain was recorded many times. Per germline, CDR1 SGHKS and CDR2 YYEKEE (reference sequence). The length of the CDR3 is 18 residues. V dropped 0 bases and J dropped 9; count of bases not matched to a gene: 14. Using its own MiXCR run on the multiplex PCR reads, TCRdb lists one record per CDR3 protein. The data contain over 200,000 distinct CDR3 sequences, about 32% of them seen just once; the ten biggest clones take up over 1.1%. The lymph nodes were axillary draining lymph nodes from breast cancer patients. This sample was taken from a study of breast tumors, draining lymph nodes, adjacent tissues.

The origin of this receptor is a female donor with breast cancer. Some clones in this sample may be carry-over from other donors' samples. The sample comprised axillary lymph node tissue. The chain has TRBV5-5 and TRBJ2-1; 11 bases fit TRBD2. The CDR3 DNA sequence: TGTGCCAGCAGCTTGGGTAGCGGGAGGGCCGTAACCGCCAGTGAGCAGTTCTTC. As protein: CASSLGSGRAVTASEQFF. The full variable domain, completed using reference TRBV5-5 and TRBJ2-1, is DAGVTQSPTHLIKTRGQQVTLRCSPISGHKSVSWYQQVLGQGPQFIFQYYEKEERGRGNFPDRFSARQFPNYSSELNVNALLLGDSALYLCASSLGSGRAVTASEQFFGPGTRLTVL.